This T cell receptor (beta chain) derives from a study of cytomegalovirus exposure and HLA in healthy donors. Study-wide results and caveats: Information on immune exposure was restricted to one variable (CMV serostatus). Associated with cytomegalovirus, according to the listing, were 150 to 200 TCR beta chains. Across donors, presence/absence analyses took sequencing depth to be roughly uniform.

As regards this clone: Antigen: not known.

Amplification used 60 Vbeta primers and 13 Jbeta primers. Clones were sequenced by immunoSEQ multiplex PCR, and TCRdb holds only the in-frame ones, with some missing. Of approximately 210,000 clones listed, around 80% are singletons. The CDR3 sequence is 14 residues long. The germline V gene encodes CDR1 GTSNPN and CDR2 SVGIG (reference sequence). V lost 3 bases, J lost 7 bases, and 18 bases lay in between. The sequence derives from a woman between 35 and 50 years old in good health and CMV-seronegative. The chain is built from TRBV30 and TRBJ1-2; a possible D gene is TRBD1 (5 bases). The sequenced sample consisted of PBMCs. DNA of the CDR3: TGTGCCTGGAGCGCGACAGCCGTAGGGGCTGGCTACACCTTC. Amino acids: CAWSATAVGAGYTF.